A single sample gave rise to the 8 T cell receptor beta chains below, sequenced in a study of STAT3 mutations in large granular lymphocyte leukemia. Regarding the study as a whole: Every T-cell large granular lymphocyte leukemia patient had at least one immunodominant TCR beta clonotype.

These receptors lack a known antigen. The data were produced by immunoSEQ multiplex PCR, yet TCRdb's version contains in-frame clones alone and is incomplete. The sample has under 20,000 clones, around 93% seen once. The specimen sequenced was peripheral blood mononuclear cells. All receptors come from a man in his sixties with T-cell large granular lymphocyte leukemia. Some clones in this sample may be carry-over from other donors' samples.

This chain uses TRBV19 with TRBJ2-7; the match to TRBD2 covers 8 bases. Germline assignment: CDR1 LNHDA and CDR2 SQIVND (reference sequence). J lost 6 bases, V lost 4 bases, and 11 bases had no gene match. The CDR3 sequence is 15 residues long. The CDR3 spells CASSTTLAGTTEQYF. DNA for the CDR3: TGTGCCAGTAGTACCACTCTAGCGGGTACTACCGAGCAGTACTTC.

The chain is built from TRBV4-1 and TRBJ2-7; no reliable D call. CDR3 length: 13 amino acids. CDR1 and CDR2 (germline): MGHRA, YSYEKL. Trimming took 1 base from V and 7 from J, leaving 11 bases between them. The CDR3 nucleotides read TGCGCCAGCAGCCAAGGGCCAGCCTGGGAGCAGTACTTC. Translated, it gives CASSQGPAWEQYF.

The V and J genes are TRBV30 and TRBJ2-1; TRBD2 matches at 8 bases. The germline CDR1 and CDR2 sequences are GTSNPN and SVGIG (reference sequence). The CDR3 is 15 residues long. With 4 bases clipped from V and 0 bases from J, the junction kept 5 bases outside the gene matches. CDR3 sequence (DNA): TGTGCCTGGACTGCGGGGACTAGCTCCTACAATGAGCAGTTCTTC. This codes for CAWTAGTSSYNEQFF.

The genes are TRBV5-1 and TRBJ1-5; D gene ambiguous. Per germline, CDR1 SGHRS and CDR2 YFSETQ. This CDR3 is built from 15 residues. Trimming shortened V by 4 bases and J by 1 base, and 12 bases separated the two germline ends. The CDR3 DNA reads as TGCGCCAGCAGCCCTGATCTGGGCAGCAATCAGCCCCAGCATTTT. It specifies CASSPDLGSNQPQHF.

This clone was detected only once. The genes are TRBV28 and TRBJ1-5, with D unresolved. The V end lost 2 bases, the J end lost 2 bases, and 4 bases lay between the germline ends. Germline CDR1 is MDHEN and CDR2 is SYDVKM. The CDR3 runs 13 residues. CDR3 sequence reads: CASSLLGNQPQHF. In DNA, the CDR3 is TGTGCCAGCAGTTTACTGGGCAATCAGCCCCAGCATTTT. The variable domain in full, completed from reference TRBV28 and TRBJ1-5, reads DVKVTQSSRYLVKRTGEKVFLECVQDMDHENMFWYRQDPGLGLRLIYFSYDVKMKEKGDIPEGYSVSREKKERFSLILESASTNQTSMYLCASSLLGNQPQHFGDGTRLSIL.

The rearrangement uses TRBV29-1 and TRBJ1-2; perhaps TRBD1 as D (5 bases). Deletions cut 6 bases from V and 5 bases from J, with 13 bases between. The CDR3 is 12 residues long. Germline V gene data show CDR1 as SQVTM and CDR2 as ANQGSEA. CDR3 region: CSVGTLGYGYTF. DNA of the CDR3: TGCAGCGTCGGGACTTTAGGGTATGGCTACACCTTC. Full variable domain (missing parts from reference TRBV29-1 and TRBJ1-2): SAVISQKPSRDICQRGTSLTIQCQVDSQVTMMFWYRQQPGQSLTLIATANQGSEATYESGFVIDKFPISRPNLTFSTLTVSNMSPEDSSIYLCSVGTLGYGYTFGSGTRLTVV.

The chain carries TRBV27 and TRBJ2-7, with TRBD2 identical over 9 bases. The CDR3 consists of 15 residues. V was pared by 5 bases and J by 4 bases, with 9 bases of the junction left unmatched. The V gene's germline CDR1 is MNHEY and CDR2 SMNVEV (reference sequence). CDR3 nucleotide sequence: TGTGCCAGCAGTCTTAAGCGGGAGGCAGAGTACGAGCAGTACTTC. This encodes CASSLKREAEYEQYF.

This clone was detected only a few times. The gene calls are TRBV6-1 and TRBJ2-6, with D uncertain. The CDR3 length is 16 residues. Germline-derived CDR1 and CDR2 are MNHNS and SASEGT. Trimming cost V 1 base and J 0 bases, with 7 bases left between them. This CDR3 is CASSEGSHSGANVLTF. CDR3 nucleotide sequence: TGTGCCAGCAGTGAAGGGTCACACTCTGGGGCCAACGTCCTGACTTTC.